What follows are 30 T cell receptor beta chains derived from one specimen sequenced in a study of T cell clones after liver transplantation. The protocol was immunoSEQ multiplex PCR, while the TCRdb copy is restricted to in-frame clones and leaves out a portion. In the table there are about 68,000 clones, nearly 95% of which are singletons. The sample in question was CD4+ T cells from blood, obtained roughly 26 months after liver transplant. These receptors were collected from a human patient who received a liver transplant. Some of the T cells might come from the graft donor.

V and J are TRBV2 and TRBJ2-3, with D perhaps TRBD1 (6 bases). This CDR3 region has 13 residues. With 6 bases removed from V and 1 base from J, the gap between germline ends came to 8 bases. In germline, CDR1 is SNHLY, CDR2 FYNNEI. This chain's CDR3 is CASSSGGTDTQYF. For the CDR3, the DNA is TGTGCCAGCAGCTCAGGGGGCACAGATACGCAGTATTTT.

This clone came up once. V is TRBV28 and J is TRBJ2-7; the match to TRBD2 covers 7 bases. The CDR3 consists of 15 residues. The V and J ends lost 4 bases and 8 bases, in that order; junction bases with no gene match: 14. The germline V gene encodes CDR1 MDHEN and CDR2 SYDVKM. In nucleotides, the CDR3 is TGTGCCAGCAGTTCATTGCGGGAGTTGGGGGGGAAGCAGTACTTC. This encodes CASSSLRELGGKQYF.

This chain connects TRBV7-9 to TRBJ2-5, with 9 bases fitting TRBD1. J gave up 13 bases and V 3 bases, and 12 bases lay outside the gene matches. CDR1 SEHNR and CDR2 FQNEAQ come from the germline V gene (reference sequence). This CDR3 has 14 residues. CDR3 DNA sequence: TGTGCCAGCAGCTTTGAAGGGACAGGGCCAGAGTCGTACTTC. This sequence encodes CASSFEGTGPESYF. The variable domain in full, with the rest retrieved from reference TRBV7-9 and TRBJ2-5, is DTGVSQNPRHKITKRGQNVTFRCDPISEHNRLYWYRQTLGQGPEFLTYFQNEAQLEKSRLLSDRFSAERPKGSFSTLEIQRTEQGDSAMYLCASSFEGTGPESYFGPGTRLLVL.

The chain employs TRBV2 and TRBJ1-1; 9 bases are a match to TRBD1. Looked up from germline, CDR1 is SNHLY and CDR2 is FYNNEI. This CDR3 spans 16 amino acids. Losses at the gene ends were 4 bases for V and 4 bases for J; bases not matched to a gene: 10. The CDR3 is CASSVLSLGQGTEAFF. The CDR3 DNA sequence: TGTGCCAGCAGTGTGTTGTCTTTGGGACAGGGCACTGAAGCTTTCTTT.

CDR3 protein: CAISGRGDTEAFF. The CDR3 DNA reads TGTGCCATCAGCGGGAGGGGGGACACTGAAGCTTTCTTT. The V call is TRBV10-3, the J call TRBJ1-1, with D tentatively TRBD1 (6 bases). V lost 6 bases, J lost 3 bases, and 11 bases lay in between. The CDR3 length is 13 residues. Germline V gene data show CDR1 as ENHRY and CDR2 as SYGVKD.

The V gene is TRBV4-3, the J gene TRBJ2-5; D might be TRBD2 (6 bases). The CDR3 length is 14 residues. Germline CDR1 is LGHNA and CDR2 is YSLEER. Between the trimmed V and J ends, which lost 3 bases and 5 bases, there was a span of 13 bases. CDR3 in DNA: TGCGCCAGCAGCCAGGGGGGTAGTTTGGAGACCCAGTACTTC. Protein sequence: CASSQGGSLETQYF.

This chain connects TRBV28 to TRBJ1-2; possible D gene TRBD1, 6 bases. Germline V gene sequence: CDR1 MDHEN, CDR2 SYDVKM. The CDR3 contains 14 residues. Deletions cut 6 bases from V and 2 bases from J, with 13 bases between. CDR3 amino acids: CASSPTGRNYGYTF. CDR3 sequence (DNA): TGTGCCAGCAGCCCAACAGGGAGGAACTATGGCTACACCTTC.

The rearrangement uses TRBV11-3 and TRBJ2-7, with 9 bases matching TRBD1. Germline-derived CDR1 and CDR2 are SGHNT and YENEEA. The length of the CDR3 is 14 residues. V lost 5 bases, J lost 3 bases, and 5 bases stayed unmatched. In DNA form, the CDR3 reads TGTGCCAGCAGCCCCCGGGACAGGGTCTACGAGCAGTACTTC. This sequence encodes CASSPRDRVYEQYF.

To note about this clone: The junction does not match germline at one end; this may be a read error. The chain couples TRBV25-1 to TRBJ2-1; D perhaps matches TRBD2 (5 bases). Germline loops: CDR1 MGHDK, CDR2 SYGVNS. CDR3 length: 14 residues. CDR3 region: CASRAVNSYNGQFF. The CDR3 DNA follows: TGTGCCAGCAGAGCGGTGAACTCCTACAATGGGCAGTTCTTC.

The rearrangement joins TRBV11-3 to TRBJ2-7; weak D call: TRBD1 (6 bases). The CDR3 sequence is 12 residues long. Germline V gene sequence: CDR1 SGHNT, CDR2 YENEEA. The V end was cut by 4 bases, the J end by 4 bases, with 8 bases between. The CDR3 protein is CASSYGQYEQYF. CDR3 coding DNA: TGTGCCAGCAGCTATGGACAGTACGAGCAGTACTTC.

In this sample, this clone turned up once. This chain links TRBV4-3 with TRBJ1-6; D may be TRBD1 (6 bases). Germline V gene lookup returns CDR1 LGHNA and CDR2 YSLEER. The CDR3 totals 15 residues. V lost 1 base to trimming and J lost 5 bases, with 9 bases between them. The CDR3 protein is CASSQVRQDNSPLHF. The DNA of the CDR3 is TGCGCCAGCAGCCAAGTAAGACAGGATAATTCACCCCTCCACTTT.

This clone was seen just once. CDR3 sequence: CASGVSSNQPQHF. The CDR3 DNA reads as TGTGCCAGCGGGGTGTCGAGCAATCAGCCCCAGCATTTT. The chain is built from TRBV28 and TRBJ1-5; D gene unclear. Germline V gives CDR1 MDHEN, CDR2 SYDVKM. Trimming removed 8 bases from V and 1 base from J, with 9 bases in between. This CDR3 contains 13 residues.

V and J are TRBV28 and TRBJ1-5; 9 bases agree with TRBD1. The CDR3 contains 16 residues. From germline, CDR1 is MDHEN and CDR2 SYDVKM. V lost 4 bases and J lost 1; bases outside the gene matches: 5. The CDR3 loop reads CASSSFGTGSNQPQHF. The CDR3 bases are TGTGCCAGCAGTTCCTTCGGGACAGGGAGCAATCAGCCCCAGCATTTT. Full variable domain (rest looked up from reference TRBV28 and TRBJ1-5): DVKVTQSSRYLVKRTGEKVFLECVQDMDHENMFWYRQDPGLGLRLIYFSYDVKMKEKGDIPEGYSVSREKKERFSLILESASTNQTSMYLCASSSFGTGSNQPQHFGDGTRLSIL.

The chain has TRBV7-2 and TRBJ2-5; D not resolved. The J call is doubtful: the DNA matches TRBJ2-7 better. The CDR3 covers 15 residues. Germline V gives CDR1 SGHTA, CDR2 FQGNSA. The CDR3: CASSPLTAMIYEQYF. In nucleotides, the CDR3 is TGTGCCAGCAGCCCTCTCACCGCGATGATCTACGAGCAGTACTTC.

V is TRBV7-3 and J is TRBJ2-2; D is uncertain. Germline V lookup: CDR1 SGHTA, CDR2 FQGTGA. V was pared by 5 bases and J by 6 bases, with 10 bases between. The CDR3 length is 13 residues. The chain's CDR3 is CASSLRASGELFF. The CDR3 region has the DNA TGTGCCAGCAGCCTCCGGGCCTCCGGGGAGCTGTTTTTT.

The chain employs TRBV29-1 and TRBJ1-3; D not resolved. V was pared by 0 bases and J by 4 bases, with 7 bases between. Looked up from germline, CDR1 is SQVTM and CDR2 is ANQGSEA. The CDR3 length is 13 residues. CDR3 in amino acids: CSVEDAPGNTIYF. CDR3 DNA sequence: TGCAGCGTTGAAGATGCCCCGGGAAACACCATATATTTT.

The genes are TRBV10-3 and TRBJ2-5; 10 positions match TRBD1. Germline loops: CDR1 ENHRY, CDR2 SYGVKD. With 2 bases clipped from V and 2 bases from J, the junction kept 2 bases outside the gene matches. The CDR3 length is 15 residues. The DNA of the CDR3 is TGTGCCATCAGTGAGCAGGGACAGGGGCAAGAGACCCAGTACTTC. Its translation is CAISEQGQGQETQYF.

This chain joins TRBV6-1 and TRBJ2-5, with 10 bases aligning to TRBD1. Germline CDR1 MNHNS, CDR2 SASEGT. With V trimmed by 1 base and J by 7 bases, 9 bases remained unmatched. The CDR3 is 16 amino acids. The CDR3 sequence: CASSEGDRGKGGTQYF. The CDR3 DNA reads TGTGCCAGCAGTGAAGGGGACAGGGGTAAGGGAGGGACCCAGTACTTC.

This CDR3 reads CASSLRGIEGTGELFF. CDR3 in DNA: TGTGCCAGCAGCTTAAGGGGAATTGAGGGCACCGGGGAGCTGTTTTTT. This chain connects TRBV7-9 to TRBJ2-2, with D perhaps being TRBD1 or TRBD2 (5 bases each). The length of the CDR3 is 16 residues. The V and J ends lost 2 bases and 4 bases respectively, with 14 bases between them. The germline V gene has CDR1 SEHNR and CDR2 FQNEAQ (reference sequence).

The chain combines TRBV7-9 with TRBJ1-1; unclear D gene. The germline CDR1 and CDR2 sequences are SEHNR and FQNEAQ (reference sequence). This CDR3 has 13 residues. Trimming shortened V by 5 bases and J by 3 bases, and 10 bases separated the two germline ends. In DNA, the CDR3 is TGTGCCAGCAGCACTCGGGCCTACACTGAAGCTTTCTTT. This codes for CASSTRAYTEAFF.

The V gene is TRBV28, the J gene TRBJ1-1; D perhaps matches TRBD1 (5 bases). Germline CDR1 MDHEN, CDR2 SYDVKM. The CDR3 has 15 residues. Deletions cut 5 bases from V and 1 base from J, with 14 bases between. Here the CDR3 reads CASSPWDVQNTEAFF. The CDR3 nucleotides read TGTGCCAGCAGTCCCTGGGACGTTCAGAACACTGAAGCTTTCTTT.

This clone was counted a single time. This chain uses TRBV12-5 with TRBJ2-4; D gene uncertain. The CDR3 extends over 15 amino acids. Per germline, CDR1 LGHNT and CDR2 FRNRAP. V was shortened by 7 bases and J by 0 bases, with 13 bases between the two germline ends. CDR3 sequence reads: CASVDGRLAKNIQYF. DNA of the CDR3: TGTGCTAGTGTTGACGGCAGACTAGCCAAAAACATTCAGTACTTC.

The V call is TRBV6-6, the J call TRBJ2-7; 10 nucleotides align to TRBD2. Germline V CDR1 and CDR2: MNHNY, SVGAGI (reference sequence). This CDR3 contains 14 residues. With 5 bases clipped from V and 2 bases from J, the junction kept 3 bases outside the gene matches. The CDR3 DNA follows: TGTGCCAGCAGTACACTAGCGGGACCCTACGAGCAGTACTTC. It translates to CASSTLAGPYEQYF.

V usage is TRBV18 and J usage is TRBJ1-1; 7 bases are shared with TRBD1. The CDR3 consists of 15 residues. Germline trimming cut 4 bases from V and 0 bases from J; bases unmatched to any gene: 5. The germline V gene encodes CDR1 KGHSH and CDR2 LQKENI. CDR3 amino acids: CASSLQTGMNTEAFF. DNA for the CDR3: TGTGCCAGCTCACTTCAGACAGGGATGAACACTGAAGCTTTCTTT.

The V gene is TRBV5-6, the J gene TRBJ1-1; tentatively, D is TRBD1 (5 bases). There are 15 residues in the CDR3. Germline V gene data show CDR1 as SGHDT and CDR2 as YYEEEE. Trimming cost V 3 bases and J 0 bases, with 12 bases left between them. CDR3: CASSSAPGLNTEAFF. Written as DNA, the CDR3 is TGTGCCAGCAGCTCCGCCCCGGGGCTGAACACTGAAGCTTTCTTT.

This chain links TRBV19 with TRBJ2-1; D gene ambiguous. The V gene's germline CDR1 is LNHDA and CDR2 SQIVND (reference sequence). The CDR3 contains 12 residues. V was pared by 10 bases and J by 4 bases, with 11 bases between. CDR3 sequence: CATVGFYNEQFF. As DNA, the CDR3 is TGTGCCACCGTTGGCTTTTACAATGAGCAGTTCTTC.

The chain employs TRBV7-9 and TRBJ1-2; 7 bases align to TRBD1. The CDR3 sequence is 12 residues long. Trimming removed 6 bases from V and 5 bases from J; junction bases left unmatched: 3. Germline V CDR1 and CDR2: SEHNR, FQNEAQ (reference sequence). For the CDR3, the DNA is TGTGCCAGCAGTTTGACAGGGTATGGCTACACCTTC. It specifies CASSLTGYGYTF. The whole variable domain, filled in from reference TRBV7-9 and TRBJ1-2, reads DTGVSQNPRHKITKRGQNVTFRCDPISEHNRLYWYRQTLGQGPEFLTYFQNEAQLEKSRLLSDRFSAERPKGSFSTLEIQRTEQGDSAMYLCASSLTGYGYTFGSGTRLTVV.

For the CDR3, the DNA is TGTGCCAGTAGTGTACAGCGTTTGGGCTTACATGAGCAGTTCTTC. This encodes CASSVQRLGLHEQFF. The chain recombines TRBV19 with TRBJ2-1; D unresolved. The CDR3 is 15 residues long. Trimming removed 5 bases from V and 8 bases from J, with 19 bases in between. The germline V gene has CDR1 LNHDA and CDR2 SQIVND (reference sequence).

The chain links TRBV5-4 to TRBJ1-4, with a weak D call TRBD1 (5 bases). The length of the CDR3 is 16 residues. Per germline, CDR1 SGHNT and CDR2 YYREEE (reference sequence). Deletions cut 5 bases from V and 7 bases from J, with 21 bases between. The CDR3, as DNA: TGTGCCAGCAGTCCGGGACTTACCCCTCTGCGTGAAAAACTGTTTTTT. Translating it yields CASSPGLTPLREKLFF.

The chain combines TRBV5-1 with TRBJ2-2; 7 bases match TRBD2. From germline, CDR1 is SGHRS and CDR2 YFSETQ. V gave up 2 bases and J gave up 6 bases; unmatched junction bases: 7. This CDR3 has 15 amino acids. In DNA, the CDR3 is TGCGCCAGCAGCTTTGTCCGCGGGAGCGCCGGGGAGCTGTTTTTT. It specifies CASSFVRGSAGELFF.